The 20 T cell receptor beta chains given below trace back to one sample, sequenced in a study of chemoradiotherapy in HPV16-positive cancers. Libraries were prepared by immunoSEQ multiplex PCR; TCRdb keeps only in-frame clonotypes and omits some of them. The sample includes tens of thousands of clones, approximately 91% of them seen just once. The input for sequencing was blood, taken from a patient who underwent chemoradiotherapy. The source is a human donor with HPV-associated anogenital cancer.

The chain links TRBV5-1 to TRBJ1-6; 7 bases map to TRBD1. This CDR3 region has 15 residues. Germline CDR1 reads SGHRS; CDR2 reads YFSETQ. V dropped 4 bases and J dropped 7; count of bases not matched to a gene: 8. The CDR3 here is CASSMRQGGNSPLHF. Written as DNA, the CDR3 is TGCGCCAGCAGCATGAGGCAGGGGGGCAATTCACCCCTCCACTTT. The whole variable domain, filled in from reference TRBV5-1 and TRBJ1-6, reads KAGVTQTPRYLIKTRGQQVTLSCSPISGHRSVSWYQQTPGQGLQFLFEYFSETQRNKGNFPGRFSGRQFSNSRSEMNVSTLELGDSALYLCASSMRQGGNSPLHFGNGTRLTVT.

The CDR3: CASSSPSGTATDTQYF. DNA for the CDR3: TGTGCCAGCAGCTCCCCTAGCGGGACTGCGACAGATACGCAGTATTTT. The gene calls are TRBV7-2 and TRBJ2-3, with 9 bases fitting TRBD2. The CDR3 spans 16 residues. Per the germline V gene, CDR1 is SGHTA and CDR2 is FQGNSA. The ends lost 4 bases at V and 3 bases at J; junction bases unmatched: 8.

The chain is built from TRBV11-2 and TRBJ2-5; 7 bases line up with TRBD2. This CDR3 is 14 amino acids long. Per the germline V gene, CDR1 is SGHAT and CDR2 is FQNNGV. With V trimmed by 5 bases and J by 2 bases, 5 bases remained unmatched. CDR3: CASSTPGLQETQYF. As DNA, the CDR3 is TGTGCCAGCAGCACACCGGGACTACAAGAGACCCAGTACTTC.

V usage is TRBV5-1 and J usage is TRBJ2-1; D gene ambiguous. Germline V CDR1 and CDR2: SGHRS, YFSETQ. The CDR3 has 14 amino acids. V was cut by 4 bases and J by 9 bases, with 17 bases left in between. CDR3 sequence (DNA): TGCGCCAGCAGCCAACTGCAGGTTCCGGGTGAGCAGTTCTTC. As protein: CASSQLQVPGEQFF.

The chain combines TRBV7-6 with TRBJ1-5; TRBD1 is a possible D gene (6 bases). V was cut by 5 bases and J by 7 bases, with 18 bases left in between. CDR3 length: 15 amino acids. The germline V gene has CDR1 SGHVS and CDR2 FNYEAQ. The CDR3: CASSPSVQGLQPQHF. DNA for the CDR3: TGTGCCAGCAGCCCCTCGGTACAGGGCCTACAGCCCCAGCATTTT. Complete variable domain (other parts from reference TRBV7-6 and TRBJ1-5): GAGVSQSPRYKVTKRGQDVALRCDPISGHVSLYWYRQALGQGPEFLTYFNYEAQQDKSGLPNDRFSAERPEGSISTLTIQRTEQRDSAMYRCASSPSVQGLQPQHFGDGTRLSIL.

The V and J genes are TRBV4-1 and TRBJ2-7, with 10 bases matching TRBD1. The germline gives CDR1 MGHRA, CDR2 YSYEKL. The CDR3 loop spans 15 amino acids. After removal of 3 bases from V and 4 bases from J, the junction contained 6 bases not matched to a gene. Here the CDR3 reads CASSQEDRGYYEQYF. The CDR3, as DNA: TGCGCCAGCAGCCAGGAGGACAGGGGGTATTACGAGCAGTACTTC.

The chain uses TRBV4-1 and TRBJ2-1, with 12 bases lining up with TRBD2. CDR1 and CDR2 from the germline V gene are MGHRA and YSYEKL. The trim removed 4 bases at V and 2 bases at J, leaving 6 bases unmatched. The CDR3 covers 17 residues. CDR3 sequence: CASSPRTSGNTYNEQFF. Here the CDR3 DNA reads TGCGCCAGCAGCCCCCGGACTAGCGGGAATACCTACAATGAGCAGTTCTTC.

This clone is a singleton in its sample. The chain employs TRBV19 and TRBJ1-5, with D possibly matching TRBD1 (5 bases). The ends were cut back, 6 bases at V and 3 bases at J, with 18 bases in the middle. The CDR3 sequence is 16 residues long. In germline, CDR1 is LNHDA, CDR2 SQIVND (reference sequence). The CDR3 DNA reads TGTGCCAGTAGGCCCTGGGAGGGACTTAACAATCAGCCCCAGCATTTT. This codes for CASRPWEGLNNQPQHF.

Written as DNA, the CDR3 is TGTGCCAGCAGCCCTAGCGGGAGCACAGATACGCAGTATTTT. It codes for CASSPSGSTDTQYF. The chain joins TRBV7-3 to TRBJ2-3; 8 nucleotides agree with TRBD2. This CDR3 region has 14 residues. Germline loops: CDR1 SGHTA, CDR2 FQGTGA. J lost 0 bases, V lost 5 bases, and 1 base had no gene match.

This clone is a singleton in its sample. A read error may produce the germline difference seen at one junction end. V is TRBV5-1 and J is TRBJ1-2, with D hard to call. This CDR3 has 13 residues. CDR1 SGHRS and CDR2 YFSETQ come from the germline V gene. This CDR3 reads CASSLGQAYGHTF. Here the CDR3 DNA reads TGCGCCAGCAGCTTAGGTCAGGCCTATGGCCACACCTTC.

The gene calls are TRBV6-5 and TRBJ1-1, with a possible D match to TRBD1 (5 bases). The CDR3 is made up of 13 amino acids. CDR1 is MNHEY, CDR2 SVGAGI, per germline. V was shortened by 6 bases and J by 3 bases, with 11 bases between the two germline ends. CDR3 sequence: CASRDTGYTEAFF. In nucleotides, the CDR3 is TGTGCCAGCAGAGATACAGGTTACACTGAAGCTTTCTTT.

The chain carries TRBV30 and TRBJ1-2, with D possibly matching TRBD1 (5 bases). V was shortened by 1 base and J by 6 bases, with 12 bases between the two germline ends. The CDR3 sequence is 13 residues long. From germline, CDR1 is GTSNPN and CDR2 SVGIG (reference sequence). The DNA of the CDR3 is TGTGCCTGGAGTGACAGGAGTCCTAATGGCTACACCTTC. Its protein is CAWSDRSPNGYTF. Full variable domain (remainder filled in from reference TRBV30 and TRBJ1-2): SQTIHQWPATLVQPVGSPLSLECTVEGTSNPNLYWYRQAAGRGLQLLFYSVGIGQISSEVPQNLSASRPQDRQFILSSKKLLLSDSGFYLCAWSDRSPNGYTFGSGTRLTVV.

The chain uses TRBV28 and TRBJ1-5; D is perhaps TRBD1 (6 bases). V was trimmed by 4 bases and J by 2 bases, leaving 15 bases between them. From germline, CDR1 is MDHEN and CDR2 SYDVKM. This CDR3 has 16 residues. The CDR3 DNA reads TGTGCCAGCAGTTCCCAACAGGGTCGGGGCAATCAGCCCCAGCATTTT. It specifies CASSSQQGRGNQPQHF.

The CDR3 DNA is TGTGCCAGCAGTGAAGCCCCTGGGGTAGCGGGATCAGAGACCCAGTACTTC. Protein sequence: CASSEAPGVAGSETQYF. The chain has TRBV6-1 and TRBJ2-5, with 8 bases that match TRBD2. Germline CDR1 is MNHNS and CDR2 is SASEGT. This CDR3 spans 17 amino acids. V shed 0 bases, J shed 4 bases, and the junction held 10 bases outside the gene matches.

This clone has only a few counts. CDR3 nucleotides: TGTGCCAGCAGCCAACAGGGGGCCGTTCTGCATTTT. As protein: CASSQQGAVLHF. V gene TRBV4-2 combines with J gene TRBJ1-5, with 8 bases identical to TRBD1. Trimming took 2 bases from V and 15 from J; bases not matched to a gene: 6. CDR3 length: 12 residues. Germline CDR1 is LGHNA and CDR2 is YNFKEQ.

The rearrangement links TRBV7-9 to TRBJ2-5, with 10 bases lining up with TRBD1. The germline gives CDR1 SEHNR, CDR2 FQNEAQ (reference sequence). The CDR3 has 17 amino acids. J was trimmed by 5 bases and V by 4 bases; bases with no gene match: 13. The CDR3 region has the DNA TGTGCCAGCAGCTCCCGACAGGGGGCGAATAAAAGGGAGACCCAGTACTTC. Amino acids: CASSSRQGANKRETQYF.

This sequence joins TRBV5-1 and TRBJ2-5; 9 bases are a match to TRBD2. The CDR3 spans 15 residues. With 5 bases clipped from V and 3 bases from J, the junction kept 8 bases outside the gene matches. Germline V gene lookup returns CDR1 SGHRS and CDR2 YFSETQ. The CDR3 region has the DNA TGCGCCAGCAGTTGGCCGGGCGGGAGGGAAGAGACCCAGTACTTC. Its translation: CASSWPGGREETQYF.

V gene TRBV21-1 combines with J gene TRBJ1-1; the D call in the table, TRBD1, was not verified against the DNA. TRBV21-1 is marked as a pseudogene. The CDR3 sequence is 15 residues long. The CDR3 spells CASSEIQGACTEAFF. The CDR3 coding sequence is TGTGCCAGCAGTGAGATACAGGGGGCATGCACTGAAGCTTTCTTT.

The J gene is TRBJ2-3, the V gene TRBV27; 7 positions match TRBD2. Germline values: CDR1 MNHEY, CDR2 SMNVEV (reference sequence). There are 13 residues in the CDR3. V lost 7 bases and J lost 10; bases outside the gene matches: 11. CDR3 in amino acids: CASKSGGVVAQYF. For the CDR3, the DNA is TGTGCCAGCAAGTCGGGGGGAGTGGTTGCGCAGTATTTT.

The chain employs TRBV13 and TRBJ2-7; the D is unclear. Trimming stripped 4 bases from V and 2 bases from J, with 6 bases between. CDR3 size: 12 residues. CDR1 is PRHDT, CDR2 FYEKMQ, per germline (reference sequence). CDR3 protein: CASSSGTYEQYF. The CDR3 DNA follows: TGTGCCAGCAGCTCAGGAACCTACGAGCAGTACTTC.